The rows below give T cell receptor beta chains drawn from one sample of a study of vaccination effects on CD4 cells after COVID-19. No antigen has been assigned to these receptors. TCRdb keeps only in-frame clones here, not all; method: immunoSEQ multiplex PCR. This table has about 59,000 clones, about 73% appearing once. The specimen was CD4+ T cells from PBMCs cultured with HCoV-OC43 spike peptides, collected after COVID-19 vaccination. The receptors come from a human donor who received a COVID-19 vaccine. Each CDR3 is given with its conserved first and last residue. Fields, in order: clone size, V gene, CDR3 length, J gene, D gene, CDR3 DNA, CDR3 protein. A D gene is named only where the DNA matches it firmly. Some rows have no size entry. The others give once, few or many, or a class for an expanded clone.

clone_size: once
v_call: TRBV7-2
cdr3_length: 17
j_call: TRBJ2-3
d_call: .
cdr3_nt: TGTGCCAGCCGCCCTTCATTCGGGACTCCGTCGGGGGATACGCAGTATTTT
cdr3_aa: CASRPSFGTPSGDTQYF

clone_size: .
v_call: TRBV5-1
cdr3_length: 12
j_call: TRBJ2-1
d_call: .
cdr3_nt: TGCGCCAGCACCCATGGGGGTTATGAGCAGTTCTTC
cdr3_aa: CASTHGGYEQFF

clone_size: few
v_call: TRBV30
cdr3_length: 14
j_call: TRBJ1-6
d_call: .
cdr3_nt: TGTGCCTGGAGTTCGGGGGGGTCAGGTTCACCCCTCCACTTT
cdr3_aa: CAWSSGGSGSPLHF

clone_size: .
v_call: TRBV6-5
cdr3_length: 15
j_call: TRBJ1-1
d_call: .
cdr3_nt: TGTGCCAGCAGCCCCCCTTGGGCAGGGATGGCTGAAGCTTTCTTT
cdr3_aa: CASSPPWAGMAEAFF

clone_size: .
v_call: TRBV3-1/TRBV3-2
cdr3_length: 12
j_call: TRBJ1-1
d_call: .
cdr3_nt: TGTGCCAGCAGCCCCGGCCCCCAGGTGGCTTTCTTT
cdr3_aa: CASSPGPQVAFF

clone_size: .
v_call: TRBV29-1
cdr3_length: 12
j_call: TRBJ1-2
d_call: .
cdr3_nt: TGCAGCGTTGATACAGGGTTGAGTGGCTACACCTTC
cdr3_aa: CSVDTGLSGYTF

clone_size: .
v_call: TRBV10-2
cdr3_length: 16
j_call: TRBJ2-2
d_call: TRBD2
cdr3_nt: TGCGCCAGCAGTGGACTAGCGGTGATGAACACCGGGGAGCTGTTTTTT
cdr3_aa: CASSGLAVMNTGELFF

clone_size: once
v_call: TRBV5-4
cdr3_length: 15
j_call: TRBJ1-1
d_call: TRBD1
cdr3_nt: TGTGCCAGCAGCTTAAGTTTGACAGGGGCCGTTGAAGCTTTCTTT
cdr3_aa: CASSLSLTGAVEAFF

clone_size: once
v_call: TRBV9
cdr3_length: 12
j_call: TRBJ1-2
d_call: .
cdr3_nt: TGTGCCAGCAGCGTAGATCCCTATGGCTACACCTTC
cdr3_aa: CASSVDPYGYTF

clone_size: .
v_call: TRBV3-1/TRBV3-2
cdr3_length: 14
j_call: TRBJ1-6
d_call: .
cdr3_nt: TGTGCCAGCAGTCGTGGGTCAAATAATTCACCCCTCCACTTT
cdr3_aa: CASSRGSNNSPLHF

clone_size: .
v_call: TRBV7-2
cdr3_length: 11
j_call: TRBJ2-5
d_call: .
cdr3_nt: TGTGCCAGCAGCTTCCGCCGCATCCTGTACTTC
cdr3_aa: CASSFRRILYF

clone_size: .
v_call: TRBV3-1/TRBV3-2
cdr3_length: 16
j_call: TRBJ2-5
d_call: TRBD2
cdr3_nt: TGTGCCAGCAGCCCCCGCACTAGCGGGGGCGGAGAGACCCAGTACTTC
cdr3_aa: CASSPRTSGGGETQYF

clone_size: .
v_call: TRBV9
cdr3_length: 16
j_call: TRBJ2-1
d_call: TRBD1
cdr3_nt: TGTGCCAGCAGCGTAGGCCTCGGGACAGGGACCAATGAGCAGTTCTTC
cdr3_aa: CASSVGLGTGTNEQFF

clone_size: .
v_call: TRBV6-5
cdr3_length: 13
j_call: TRBJ1-3
d_call: .
cdr3_nt: TGTGCCAGTAGTCGGGGGGGCGGAAACACCATATATTTT
cdr3_aa: CASSRGGGNTIYF

clone_size: .
v_call: TRBV3-1/TRBV3-2
cdr3_length: 16
j_call: TRBJ2-3
d_call: TRBD2
cdr3_nt: TGTGCCAGCAGCCAAGGACGTACTAGCGAAACGGATACGCAGTATTTT
cdr3_aa: CASSQGRTSETDTQYF

clone_size: .
v_call: TRBV19
cdr3_length: 13
j_call: TRBJ1-2
d_call: .
cdr3_nt: TGTGCCTGTGGAGAGGCCGCCCCTGATGGCTACACCTTC
cdr3_aa: CACGEAAPDGYTF

clone_size: .
v_call: TRBV6-5
cdr3_length: 15
j_call: TRBJ2-3
d_call: .
cdr3_nt: TGTGCCAGCAGTTACCGGGGGGCCGGGACAGATACGCAGTATTTT
cdr3_aa: CASSYRGAGTDTQYF

clone_size: .
v_call: TRBV29-1
cdr3_length: 12
j_call: TRBJ1-3
d_call: .
cdr3_nt: TGCAGCGTTGGTTACTCTGGAAACACCATATATTTT
cdr3_aa: CSVGYSGNTIYF

clone_size: once
v_call: TRBV9
cdr3_length: 16
j_call: TRBJ2-4
d_call: TRBD2
cdr3_nt: TGTGCCAGCAGCGTAGGTCCAGCGGGGTCAGCAAACATTCAGTACTTC
cdr3_aa: CASSVGPAGSANIQYF

clone_size: .
v_call: TRBV19
cdr3_length: 13
j_call: TRBJ2-5
d_call: .
cdr3_nt: TGTGCCAGTAGTCAGCAATCCCAAGAGACCCAGTACTTC
cdr3_aa: CASSQQSQETQYF

clone_size: .
v_call: TRBV2
cdr3_length: 11
j_call: TRBJ1-1
d_call: .
cdr3_nt: TGTGCCAGCGAGATTGCCGCTGAAGCTTTCTTT
cdr3_aa: CASEIAAEAFF

clone_size: .
v_call: TRBV9
cdr3_length: 14
j_call: TRBJ2-3
d_call: TRBD1
cdr3_nt: TGTGCCAGCAGCGGTCGTTGGACAGGAGGTACGCAGTATTTT
cdr3_aa: CASSGRWTGGTQYF

clone_size: .
v_call: TRBV19
cdr3_length: 15
j_call: TRBJ2-3
d_call: TRBD2
cdr3_nt: TGTGCCAGTAGGATAGCGGGGGGCGGGACAGATACGCAGTATTTT
cdr3_aa: CASRIAGGGTDTQYF

clone_size: .
v_call: TRBV4-1
cdr3_length: 17
j_call: TRBJ2-3
d_call: .
cdr3_nt: TGCGCCAGCAGCCAACAAAAAGCGGGCCTTTCCCCAGATACGCAGTATTTT
cdr3_aa: CASSQQKAGLSPDTQYF

clone_size: .
v_call: TRBV5-8
cdr3_length: 17
j_call: TRBJ2-5
d_call: TRBD2
cdr3_nt: TGTGCCAGCCCCCTGCCCCCTATAGCGGGGATTAAAGAGACCCAGTACTTC
cdr3_aa: CASPLPPIAGIKETQYF

clone_size: .
v_call: TRBV9
cdr3_length: 15
j_call: TRBJ2-1
d_call: .
cdr3_nt: TGTGCCAGCAGCGTAGGGTGGGGGGGCCCGGATGAGCAGTTCTTC
cdr3_aa: CASSVGWGGPDEQFF

clone_size: .
v_call: TRBV19
cdr3_length: 15
j_call: TRBJ2-3
d_call: .
cdr3_nt: TGTGCCAGTTCTCAAGCGACATCTCGCACAGATACGCAGTATTTT
cdr3_aa: CASSQATSRTDTQYF

clone_size: .
v_call: TRBV7-3
cdr3_length: 15
j_call: TRBJ1-2
d_call: TRBD1
cdr3_nt: TGTGCCAGCAGCTTAAGGGGAGGGGGCATCGATGGCTACACCTTC
cdr3_aa: CASSLRGGGIDGYTF

clone_size: .
v_call: TRBV7-2
cdr3_length: 15
j_call: TRBJ2-2
d_call: TRBD2
cdr3_nt: TGTGCCAGCAGCCATACGACGGGGGGCACCGGGGAGCTGTTTTTT
cdr3_aa: CASSHTTGGTGELFF

clone_size: .
v_call: TRBV21-1
cdr3_length: 17
j_call: TRBJ1-6
d_call: .
cdr3_nt: TGTGCCAGCAGCAACGAGGGGACAGGGGAAAATAATTCACCCCTCCACTTT
cdr3_aa: CASSNEGTGENNSPLHF

clone_size: .
v_call: TRBV12-3/TRBV12-4
cdr3_length: 13
j_call: TRBJ1-3
d_call: .
cdr3_nt: TGTGCCAGCAGGCTCCAGGGGCGAAACACCATATATTTT
cdr3_aa: CASRLQGRNTIYF

clone_size: .
v_call: TRBV7-3
cdr3_length: 13
j_call: TRBJ1-1
d_call: .
cdr3_nt: TGTGCCAGCAGCTTACAGGGACACACTGAAGCTTTCTTT
cdr3_aa: CASSLQGHTEAFF

clone_size: .
v_call: TRBV5-5
cdr3_length: 15
j_call: TRBJ1-2
d_call: .
cdr3_nt: TGTGCCAGCAGCTTGGTTTTGCAGGCCGCTGATGGCTACACCTTC
cdr3_aa: CASSLVLQAADGYTF

clone_size: .
v_call: TRBV29-1
cdr3_length: 16
j_call: TRBJ1-2
d_call: TRBD1
cdr3_nt: TGCAGCGTTGAAGGCCGGACAGGTCTCGTTAACTATGGCTACACCTTC
cdr3_aa: CSVEGRTGLVNYGYTF

clone_size: few
v_call: TRBV20-1
cdr3_length: 15
j_call: TRBJ1-1
d_call: TRBD1
cdr3_nt: TGCAGTGCTAGTCGGACAGGGGCCCGGAACACTGAAGCTTTCTTT
cdr3_aa: CSASRTGARNTEAFF

clone_size: .
v_call: TRBV4-3
cdr3_length: 14
j_call: TRBJ2-3
d_call: .
cdr3_nt: TGCGCCAGCAGCCAACACCGGGCCACAGATACGCAGTATTTT
cdr3_aa: CASSQHRATDTQYF

clone_size: .
v_call: TRBV9
cdr3_length: 17
j_call: TRBJ1-6
d_call: .
cdr3_nt: TGTGCCAGCAGCCCCAGGGCAGGGGTACGGGAGAACTCACCCCTCCACTTT
cdr3_aa: CASSPRAGVRENSPLHF

clone_size: few
v_call: TRBV11-2
cdr3_length: 15
j_call: TRBJ2-2
d_call: .
cdr3_nt: TGTGCCAGCAGCTTAAAAGGGCCGAACACCGGGGAGCTGTTTTTT
cdr3_aa: CASSLKGPNTGELFF

clone_size: .
v_call: TRBV18
cdr3_length: 14
j_call: TRBJ2-5
d_call: .
cdr3_nt: TGTGCCAGCTCACCCCAGCAGGCCGAAGAGACCCAGTACTTC
cdr3_aa: CASSPQQAEETQYF

clone_size: .
v_call: TRBV7-2
cdr3_length: 17
j_call: TRBJ2-1
d_call: .
cdr3_nt: TGTGCCAGCAGCTCGCAGCGGGCATACAGGGCGGAGAATGAGCAGTTCTTC
cdr3_aa: CASSSQRAYRAENEQFF

clone_size: few
v_call: TRBV7-2
cdr3_length: 16
j_call: TRBJ1-4
d_call: TRBD1
cdr3_nt: TGTGCCAGCAGCTTAAGACAGGGCCGGGGGGCTGAAAAACTGTTTTTT
cdr3_aa: CASSLRQGRGAEKLFF

clone_size: .
v_call: TRBV7-8
cdr3_length: 16
j_call: TRBJ1-1
d_call: .
cdr3_nt: TGTGCCAGCAGAAAAACCCGGGACACCCTGAACACTGAAGCTTTCTTT
cdr3_aa: CASRKTRDTLNTEAFF

clone_size: .
v_call: TRBV27
cdr3_length: 14
j_call: TRBJ2-5
d_call: .
cdr3_nt: TGTGCCAGCAGTTTTAGGGCAGCAAGAGAGACCCAGTACTTC
cdr3_aa: CASSFRAARETQYF

clone_size: .
v_call: TRBV2
cdr3_length: 13
j_call: TRBJ1-4
d_call: TRBD1
cdr3_nt: TGTGCCAGCCACAGGGGGCGAGATGAAAAACTGTTTTTT
cdr3_aa: CASHRGRDEKLFF

clone_size: .
v_call: TRBV5-4
cdr3_length: 14
j_call: TRBJ1-2
d_call: .
cdr3_nt: TGTGCCAGCAGCTTGGCCGGCTCGGCGGGGGGCTACACCTTC
cdr3_aa: CASSLAGSAGGYTF

clone_size: .
v_call: TRBV2
cdr3_length: 17
j_call: TRBJ2-3
d_call: TRBD2
cdr3_nt: TGTGCCAGCAGTGAGAGTCCAGCGGGGGGAAACACAGATACGCAGTATTTT
cdr3_aa: CASSESPAGGNTDTQYF

clone_size: .
v_call: TRBV9
cdr3_length: 17
j_call: TRBJ2-3
d_call: .
cdr3_nt: TGTGCCAGCAGCGAGGGGCTCACCTTCGCTAGCACAGATACGCAGTATTTT
cdr3_aa: CASSEGLTFASTDTQYF

clone_size: .
v_call: TRBV27
cdr3_length: 14
j_call: TRBJ1-6
d_call: .
cdr3_nt: TGTGCCAGCAGTAGCGGACACAGCGATTCACCCCTCCACTTT
cdr3_aa: CASSSGHSDSPLHF

clone_size: .
v_call: TRBV7-8
cdr3_length: 14
j_call: TRBJ1-1
d_call: TRBD1
cdr3_nt: TGTGCCAGCAGCTCGTGGGACAGGAACACTGAAGCTTTCTTT
cdr3_aa: CASSSWDRNTEAFF

clone_size: .
v_call: TRBV30
cdr3_length: 16
j_call: TRBJ2-1
d_call: .
cdr3_nt: TGTGCCTGGAGCCCCGTCGGGAAGAGCTCCTACAATGAGCAGTTCTTC
cdr3_aa: CAWSPVGKSSYNEQFF